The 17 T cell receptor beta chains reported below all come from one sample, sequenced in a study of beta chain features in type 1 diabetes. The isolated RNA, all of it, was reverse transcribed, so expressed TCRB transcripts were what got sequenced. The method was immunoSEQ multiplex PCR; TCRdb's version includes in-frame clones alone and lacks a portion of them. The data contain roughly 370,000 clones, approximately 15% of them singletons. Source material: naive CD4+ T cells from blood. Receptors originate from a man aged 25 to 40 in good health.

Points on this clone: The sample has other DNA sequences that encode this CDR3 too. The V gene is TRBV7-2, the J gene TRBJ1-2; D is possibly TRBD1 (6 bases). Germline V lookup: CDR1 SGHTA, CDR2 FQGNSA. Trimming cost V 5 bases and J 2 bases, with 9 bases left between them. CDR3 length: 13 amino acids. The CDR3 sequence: CASSPDRNYGYTF. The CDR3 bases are TGTGCCAGCAGCCCTGACAGGAACTATGGCTACACCTTC.

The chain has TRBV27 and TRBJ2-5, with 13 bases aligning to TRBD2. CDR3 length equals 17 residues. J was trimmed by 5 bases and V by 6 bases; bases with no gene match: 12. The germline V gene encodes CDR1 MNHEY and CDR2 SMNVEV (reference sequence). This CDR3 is CASSPTSGRPLGETQYF. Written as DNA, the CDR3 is TGTGCCAGCAGCCCGACTAGCGGGAGGCCCTTGGGGGAGACCCAGTACTTC.

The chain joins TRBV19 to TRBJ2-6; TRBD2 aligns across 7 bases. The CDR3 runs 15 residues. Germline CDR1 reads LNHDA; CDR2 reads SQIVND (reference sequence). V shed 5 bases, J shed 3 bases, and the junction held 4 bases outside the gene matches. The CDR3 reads CASSLGTIGANVLTF. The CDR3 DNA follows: TGTGCCAGTAGTCTCGGGACTATTGGGGCCAACGTCCTGACTTTC.

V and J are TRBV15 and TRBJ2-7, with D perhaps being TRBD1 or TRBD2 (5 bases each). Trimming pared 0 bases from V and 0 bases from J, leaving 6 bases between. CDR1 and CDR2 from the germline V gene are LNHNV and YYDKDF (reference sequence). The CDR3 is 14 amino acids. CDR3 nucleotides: TGTGCCACCAGCAGAGATGGGGGCTCCTACGAGCAGTACTTC. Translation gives CATSRDGGSYEQYF.

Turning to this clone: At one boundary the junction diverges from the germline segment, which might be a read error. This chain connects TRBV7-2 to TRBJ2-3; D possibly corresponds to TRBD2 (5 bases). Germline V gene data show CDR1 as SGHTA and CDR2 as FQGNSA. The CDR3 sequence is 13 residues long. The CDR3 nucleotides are TGTGCCTGCAGCGGAAACGGAGCAGATACGCAGTATTTT. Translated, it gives CACSGNGADTQYF.

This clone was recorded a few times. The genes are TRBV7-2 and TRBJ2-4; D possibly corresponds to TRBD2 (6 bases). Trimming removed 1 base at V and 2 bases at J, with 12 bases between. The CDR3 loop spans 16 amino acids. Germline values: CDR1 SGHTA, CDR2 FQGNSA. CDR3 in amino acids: CASSLGSGGTKNIQYF. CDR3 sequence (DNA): TGTGCCAGCAGCTTAGGGTCCGGGGGAACCAAAAACATTCAGTACTTC.

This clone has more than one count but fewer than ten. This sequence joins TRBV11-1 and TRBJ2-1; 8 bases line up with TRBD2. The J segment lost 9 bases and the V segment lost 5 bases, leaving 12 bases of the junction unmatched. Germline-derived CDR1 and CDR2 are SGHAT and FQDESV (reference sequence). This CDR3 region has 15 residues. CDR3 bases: TGTGCCAGCAGCCTTGACGGGAGGGCCTCTGGTGAGCAGTTCTTC. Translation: CASSLDGRASGEQFF.

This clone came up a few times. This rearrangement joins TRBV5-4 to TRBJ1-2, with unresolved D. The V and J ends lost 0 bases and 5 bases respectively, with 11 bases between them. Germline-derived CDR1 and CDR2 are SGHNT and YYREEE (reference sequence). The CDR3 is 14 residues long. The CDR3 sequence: CASSLEAADYGYTF. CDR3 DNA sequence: TGTGCCAGCAGCTTGGAGGCGGCTGATTATGGCTACACCTTC.

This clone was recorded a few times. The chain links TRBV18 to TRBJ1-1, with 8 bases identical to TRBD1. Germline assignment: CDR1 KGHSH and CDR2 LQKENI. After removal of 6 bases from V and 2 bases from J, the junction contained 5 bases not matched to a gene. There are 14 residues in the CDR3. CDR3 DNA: TGTGCCAGCTCCCCGACAGGGGCCAACACTGAAGCTTTCTTT. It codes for CASSPTGANTEAFF.

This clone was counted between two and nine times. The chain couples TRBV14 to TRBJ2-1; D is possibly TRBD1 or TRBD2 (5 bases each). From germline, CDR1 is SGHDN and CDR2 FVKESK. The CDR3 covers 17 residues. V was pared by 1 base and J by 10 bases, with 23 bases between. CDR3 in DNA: TGTGCCAGCAGCCAAGTTAAAACGGGGCGGCTAGCTTACGAGCAGTTCTTC. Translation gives CASSQVKTGRLAYEQFF.

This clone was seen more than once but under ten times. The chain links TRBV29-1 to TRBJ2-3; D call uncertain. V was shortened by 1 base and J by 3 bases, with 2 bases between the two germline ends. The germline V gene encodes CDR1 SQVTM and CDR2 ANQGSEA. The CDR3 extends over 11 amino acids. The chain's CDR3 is CSVEGTDTQYF. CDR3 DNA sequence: TGCAGCGTTGAAGGGACAGATACGCAGTATTTT.

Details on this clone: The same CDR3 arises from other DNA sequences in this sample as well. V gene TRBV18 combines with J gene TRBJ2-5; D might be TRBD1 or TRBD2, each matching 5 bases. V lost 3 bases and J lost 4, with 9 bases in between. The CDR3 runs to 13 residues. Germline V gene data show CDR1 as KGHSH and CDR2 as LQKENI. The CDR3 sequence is CASSPGGGETQYF. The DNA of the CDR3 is TGTGCCAGCTCACCGGGTGGGGGAGAGACCCAGTACTTC.

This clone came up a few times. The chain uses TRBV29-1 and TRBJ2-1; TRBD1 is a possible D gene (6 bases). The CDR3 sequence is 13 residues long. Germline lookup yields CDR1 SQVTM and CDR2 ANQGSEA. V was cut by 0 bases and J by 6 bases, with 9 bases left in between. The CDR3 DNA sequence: TGCAGCGTTGAAGATGGACAGATCAATGAGCAGTTCTTC. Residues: CSVEDGQINEQFF.

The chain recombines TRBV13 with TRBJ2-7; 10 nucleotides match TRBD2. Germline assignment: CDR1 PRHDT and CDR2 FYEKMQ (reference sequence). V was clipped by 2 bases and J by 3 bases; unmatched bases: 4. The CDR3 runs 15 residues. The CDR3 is CASSLSLAGDYEQYF. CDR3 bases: TGTGCCAGCAGCTTATCGCTAGCGGGGGACTACGAGCAGTACTTC.

CDR3 coding DNA: TGTGCCAGCAGCTTAAGACTAGCGGGTACCTACGAGCAGTACGTC. This codes for CASSLRLAGTYEQYV. The J gene is TRBJ2-7, the V gene TRBV7-9; TRBD2 matches 10 bases. CDR3 length: 15 residues. Germline CDR1 is SEHNR and CDR2 is FQNEAQ (reference sequence). Unmatched junction bases numbered 3, after V lost 2 bases and J lost 2 bases.

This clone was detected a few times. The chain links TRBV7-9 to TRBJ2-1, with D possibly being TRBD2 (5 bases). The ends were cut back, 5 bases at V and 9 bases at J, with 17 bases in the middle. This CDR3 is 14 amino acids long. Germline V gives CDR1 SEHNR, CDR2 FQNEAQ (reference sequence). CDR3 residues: CASSPAARGSEQFF. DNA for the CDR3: TGTGCCAGCAGCCCCGCAGCCCGAGGGAGTGAGCAGTTCTTC.

The CDR3 spells CASSRLPTAQAFF. In DNA form, the CDR3 reads TGTGCCAGCAGTCGACTCCCGACAGCACAAGCTTTCTTT. This sequence joins TRBV6-5 and TRBJ1-1, with D possibly TRBD1 on 5 matching bases. Germline V gene data show CDR1 as MNHEY and CDR2 as SVGAGI. The length of the CDR3 is 13 residues. Trimming pared 5 bases from V and 9 bases from J, leaving 16 bases between.